Each of the 3 T cell receptor beta chains below was sequenced from the same sample in a study of shared clonotypes between healthy human individuals. Data came from immunoSEQ multiplex PCR; TCRdb stores just in-frame clones and leaves some out. The data hold around 450,000 clones, with 79% observed a single time. The sequenced material came from PBMCs. These receptors were obtained from a woman in her thirties or forties in good health. Some clones in this sample may be carry-over from other donors' samples.

This chain uses TRBV2 with TRBJ1-4; D is ambiguous. The CDR3 extends over 14 amino acids. Germline loops: CDR1 SNHLY, CDR2 FYNNEI. Between the trimmed V and J ends, which lost 3 bases and 5 bases, there was a span of 10 bases. The CDR3 region has the DNA TGTGCCAGCAGTGAGGGTCAGCCAAATGAAAAACTGTTTTTT. This codes for CASSEGQPNEKLFF.

The rearrangement links TRBV4-3 to TRBJ1-2; no firm D call. CDR1 LGHNA and CDR2 YSLEER come from the germline V gene. Trimming removed 3 bases at V and 7 bases at J, with 18 bases between. The CDR3 covers 15 residues. The CDR3 reads CASSQDRSQRGGYTF. DNA for the CDR3: TGCGCCAGCAGCCAGGACCGATCTCAGCGGGGTGGCTACACCTTC.

The V call is TRBV28, the J call TRBJ1-2, with 8 nucleotides matching TRBD1. V shed 4 bases and J 8 bases; nucleotides not matched to a gene: 3. Per germline, CDR1 MDHEN and CDR2 SYDVKM. This CDR3 contains 12 residues. CDR3 sequence reads: CASSYSGGGYTF. The CDR3 nucleotides read TGTGCCAGCAGTTACTCAGGGGGCGGCTACACCTTC.